Sequencing of this TCR beta chain was carried out in a study of T cell responses to AZD1222 COVID-19 vaccine. Broader study findings: Mostly white British, mostly female donors; authors suggested clonal diversity may be underestimated.

Using immunoSEQ multiplex PCR, the repertoire was profiled, and TCRdb retains in-frame clones only, with some absent. Of roughly 78,000 clones listed, nearly 85% are singletons. The CDR3 runs 12 residues. Trimming removed 5 bases at V and 1 base at J, with 8 bases between. From germline, CDR1 is SQVTM and CDR2 ANQGSEA. A word on this clone: What it binds is unknown.

The material sequenced was peripheral blood, taken on day 0 of AZD1222 vaccination. The chain combines TRBV29-1 with TRBJ1-1; D ambiguous. The sequence came from an adult in good health. The CDR3 reads CSVIRGNTEAFF. CDR3 bases: TGCAGCGTTATTCGGGGGAACACTGAAGCTTTCTTT. The whole variable domain, filled in from reference TRBV29-1 and TRBJ1-1, reads SAVISQKPSRDICQRGTSLTIQCQVDSQVTMMFWYRQQPGQSLTLIATANQGSEATYESGFVIDKFPISRPNLTFSTLTVSNMSPEDSSIYLCSVIRGNTEAFFGQGTRLTVV.